The rows below give T cell receptor beta chains drawn from one sample of a study of T cell responses to AZD1222 COVID-19 vaccine. Measured with immunoSEQ multiplex PCR; TCRdb has only the in-frame clones, and not every one. The sample shows 150,000 to 200,000 clones, over 90% of them seen only once. Sample: peripheral blood, taken on day 0 of AZD1222 vaccination. These TCRs come from an adult in good health. The conserved cysteine and the conserved F or W are not part of the CDR3 here.

j_call v_call cdr3_aa
TRBJ1-2 TRBV9 ASNPGQWSGYT
TRBJ2-5 TRBV5-1 ASSLEGETQY
TRBJ2-2 TRBV29-1 SVEDGRRRGELF
TRBJ2-1 TRBV5-1 ASSLSLDNEQF
TRBJ2-5 TRBV12-5 ASGLDYRGETQY
TRBJ1-1 TRBV27 ASSLRVLNTEAF
TRBJ1-2 TRBV6-5 ASRAGQNYGYT
TRBJ2-5 TRBV6-5 ASSTPHLGGETQY
TRBJ1-2 TRBV24-1 ATSGPLPGGSYGYT
TRBJ2-7 TRBV27 ASAYRGSEQY
TRBJ2-7 TRBV2 ASTLARSYEQY
TRBJ1-2 TRBV20-1 SASTETGTGGGYGYT
TRBJ1-6 TRBV9 ASSAHAGNSPLH
TRBJ1-2 TRBV7-9 ALGEKKGYT
TRBJ1-4 TRBV9 ASSVGVTNEKLF
TRBJ1-6 TRBV7-9 AGGDRSYNSPLH
TRBJ1-2 TRBV5-5 ASSLEWAISHGYT
TRBJ2-1 TRBV7-9 ASTIEWSEQF
TRBJ2-5 TRBV7-2 ASSTGVGTETQY
TRBJ1-1 TRBV12-3/TRBV12-4 ASSLGQGHPAF
TRBJ1-5 TRBV30 AWSQAATDQPQH
TRBJ1-3 TRBV27 ASSLRPPPAGNTIY
TRBJ1-2 TRBV7-9 ASSPEGGGLYGYT
TRBJ1-1 TRBV10-1 ASSDNSRAEAF
TRBJ1-2 TRBV5-4 ASSPTGGNYGYT
TRBJ2-3 TRBV5-1 ASSLGGRGTDTQY
TRBJ2-5 TRBV6-5 ASSYGTVQETQY
TRBJ1-2 TRBV10-1 ASSADRVGGYT
TRBJ2-5 TRBV12-5 ASGLGTGFQETQY
TRBJ1-2 TRBV3-1/TRBV3-2 ASSPGQGRNGYT
TRBJ2-7 TRBV9 ASSVVQGFSREQY
TRBJ1-2 TRBV7-6 ASSSRPGLSFYGYT
TRBJ2-5 TRBV14 ASSRGNNGETQY
TRBJ2-7 TRBV7-9 ASSPGGVNFSAYEQY
TRBJ2-1 TRBV6-5 ASSTRRLGYNEQF
TRBJ1-1 TRBV19 ASWTYTEAF
TRBJ2-1 TRBV15 ATRKGGAANEQF
TRBJ2-7 TRBV11-1 ASSLAGAYEQY
TRBJ1-1 TRBV18 ASSVAKNTEAF
TRBJ1-2 TRBV18 ASSLQGDGYT
TRBJ1-2 TRBV29-1 SVEILGAGVEGYT
TRBJ2-7 TRBV4-1 ASSPGSGRGSNEQY
TRBJ1-4 TRBV7-8 ASTPRGNEKLF
TRBJ2-3 TRBV7-6 ASSLGLTSGNTDTQY
TRBJ1-4 TRBV18 ASSDKKGTTNEKLF
TRBJ1-1 TRBV11-2 ASSLSGHNTEAF
TRBJ2-5 TRBV13 ASSRGGRDEGTQY
TRBJ1-5 TRBV6-5 ASSLGRSNQPQH
TRBJ1-1 TRBV5-4 ASSQQGNTEAF